A single TCR beta chain is shown here with its context. The antigen it binds to is not known. Base-call qualities are not available, and no considerably larger clone is one nucleotide away. TCRbeta CDR3 regions were amplified from genomic DNA using the immunoSEQ Assay, a bias-controlled multiplex PCR. Per the source publication's procedure: Within the assay, amplification of reference gene primers was used to estimate how many nucleated cells each sample contained. To quantify the absolute abundance of each unique TCRbeta CDR3 rearrangement, sequence reads were collapsed and filtered. For each sample, productive Simpson clonality was calculated by taking the square root of Simpson's diversity index across productive rearrangements. The source is immuneACCESS, and TCRdb retained only in-frame sequences with V and J called. Part of the clones is not carried over; for the studies checked, unresolved V genes explain less than half of this, and the remainder is unexplained. For V, J and clone size, that table is used; D and trimming come from the DNA. The sample table lists over 200,000 clones, around nine tenths of them with a count of one. The top ten clonotypes cover 5.5% to 7.5% of the sample.

Samples from volunteer blood donors who had recovered from COVID-19 were contributed by a second Seattle source. Each collaborating institution followed its own protocols to collect whole blood in K2EDTA tubes. For TCRbeta analysis, collaborator samples were shipped as frozen whole blood, as isolated PBMCs, or as DNA extracted from either sample type. The source of the sample is a study of blood T cell repertoires in COVID-19 (dated by TCRdb to 2020 to 2022). Turning to the overall study: The collaborator samples originated in the United States, Italy and Spain and spanned the acute and convalescent phases of COVID-19. The material from the prospective study consisted of cDNA or gDNA derived from T cells, B-cell-depleted T cells, or PBMCs. The dataset comprised deeply sampled blood TCRbeta repertoires from subjects exposed to, actively infected with, or recovered from COVID-19. The repertoires were released in a freely available public database intended as a resource for research on the immune response to SARS-CoV-2. Samples were obtained from the ongoing ImmuneRACE study (first 160 participants) and from 1,200 or so subjects provided by 6 global collaborators. The sample metadata nearly always contained a de-identified subject ID, COVID-19 status, age in years and sex. HLA class I and class II types, where available, came from metadata supplied by the sample provider rather than from assay-based typing. Findings and caveats that apply to the study as a whole: The quantity of clinical and demographic metadata differed by source and by participant and was supplied without curation.

Via the germline V gene, CDR1 is MRHNA and CDR2 SNTAGT. Cut back by 8 bases and 3 bases, the V and J ends lie 13 bases apart. From the cysteine up to the phenylalanine, the CDR3 has a length of 13 residues. Just CDR3 DNA is preserved here, 39 bases in frame from base 1. The sample consisted of peripheral blood. This clonotype originated in a man aged 60-69 years who had recovered from COVID-19. The sequence joins TRBV6-4 to TRBJ1-1; the D gene is perhaps TRBD1, on 6 matching bases. In nucleotides, the sequence is TGTGCCAGCCGCCGGGACATTTACACTGAAGCTTTCTTT. Its amino acids are CASRRDIYTEAFF.